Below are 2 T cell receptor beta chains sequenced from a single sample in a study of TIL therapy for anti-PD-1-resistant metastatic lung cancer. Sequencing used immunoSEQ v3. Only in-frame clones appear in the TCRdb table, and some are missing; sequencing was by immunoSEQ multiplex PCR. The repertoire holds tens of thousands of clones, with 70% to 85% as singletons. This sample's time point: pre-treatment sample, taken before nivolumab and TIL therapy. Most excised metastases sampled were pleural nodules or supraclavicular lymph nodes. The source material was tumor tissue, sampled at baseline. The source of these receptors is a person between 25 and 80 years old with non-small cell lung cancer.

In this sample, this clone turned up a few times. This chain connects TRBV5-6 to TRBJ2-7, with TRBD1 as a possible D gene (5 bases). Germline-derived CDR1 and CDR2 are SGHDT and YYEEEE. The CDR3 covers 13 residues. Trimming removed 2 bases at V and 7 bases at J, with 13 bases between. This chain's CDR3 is CASSFDREREQYF. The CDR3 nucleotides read TGTGCCAGCAGCTTCGACAGAGAAAGGGAGCAGTACTTC.

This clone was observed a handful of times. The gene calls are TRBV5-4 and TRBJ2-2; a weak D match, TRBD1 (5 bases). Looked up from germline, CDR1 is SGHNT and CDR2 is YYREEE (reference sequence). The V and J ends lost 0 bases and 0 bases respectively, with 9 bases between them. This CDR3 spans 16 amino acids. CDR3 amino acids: CASSLERTPNTGELFF. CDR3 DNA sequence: TGTGCCAGCAGCTTGGAGAGGACACCGAACACCGGGGAGCTGTTTTTT. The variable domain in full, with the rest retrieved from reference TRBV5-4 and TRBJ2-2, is ETGVTQSPTHLIKTRGQQVTLRCSSQSGHNTVSWYQQALGQGPQFIFQYYREEENGRGNFPPRFSGLQFPNYSSELNVNALELDDSALYLCASSLERTPNTGELFFGEGSRLTVL.